This TCR beta chain was sequenced during a study of blood T cell repertoires in COVID-19. For the study at large: The samples span acute and convalescent COVID-19 from the United States, Italy and Spain. T cells, B-cell-depleted T cells, or PBMCs provided the cDNA or gDNA that served as material.

The V gene end was trimmed by 2 bases and the J gene end by 1 base; junction bases not matched to a gene: 6. The CDR3 has 15 residues. CDR1 GTSNPN and CDR2 SVGIG come from the germline V gene (reference sequence). The authors' processing: Amplifying reference gene primers gave estimates of nucleated cell counts. Sequencing was performed with immunoSEQ multiplex PCR; in TCRdb, only in-frame clones are kept and a portion is missing. That table furnishes V, J and clone size, whereas the DNA furnished D and trimming. The table records roughly 64,000 clones, over 60% of them present only once. The receptor was isolated from a human donor in a cohort sampled during active COVID-19. The rearrangement joins TRBV30 to TRBJ2-3; 7 positions match TRBD1. Sequences were obtained from peripheral blood. CDR3 loop: CAWSSTGQGTDTQYF. The CDR3 region has the DNA TGTGCCTGGAGTTCCACAGGACAGGGCACAGATACGCAGTATTTT.